This T cell receptor beta chain was captured by sequencing in a study of neurological immune-mediated disorders. Each CDR3 protein gets one entry after TCRdb re-called the 5' RACE reads with MiXCR. The profile shows 60,000 or so distinct CDR3 sequences, 3% to 4% of them singletons. Germline lookup yields CDR1 LNHDA and CDR2 SQIVND (reference sequence). The CDR3 has 15 residues. After removal of 3 bases from V and 5 bases from J, the junction contained 9 bases not matched to a gene. The rearrangement joins TRBV19 to TRBJ1-1, with 7 positions matching TRBD1. The material sequenced was PBMCs. The receptor was isolated from a woman between 55 and 75 years old with multiple sclerosis. The CDR3 region is CASSMRGQRRTEAFF. The CDR3 DNA follows: TGTGCCAGTAGTATGAGGGGGCAACGGAGAACTGAAGCTTTCTTT.